This T cell receptor (beta chain) is drawn from a study of T cell repertoires in cytomegalovirus infection. Study context: Both CMV infection and a matching HLA type were indicated by public TCR beta signatures.

TCRdb re-called the reads through MiXCR, storing one row per CDR3 protein. Among 500,000 to 600,000 distinct CDR3 sequences listed, 16% were seen once. As regards this clonotype: Its antigen is as yet unknown.

Study-level results: Summed frequency of public TCR beta families distinguished CMV carriers with the relevant HLA. HLA-C-restricted CMV clonotypes gave the most frequent clonotype in two of eight donors.

Germline V gene sequence: CDR1 DFQATT, CDR2 SNEGSKA (reference sequence). V lost 0 bases, J lost 7 bases, and 6 bases lay in between. The CDR3 length is 11 residues. The sequencing input was CD8+ T cells from PBMCs. The clonotype originates from a human donor in good health (CMV status not recorded). Some clones in this sample may be carry-over from other donors' samples. The J gene is TRBJ2-5, the V gene TRBV20-1; D might be TRBD2 (5 bases). The CDR3 region is CSARDRGTQYF. CDR3 nucleotide sequence: TGCAGTGCTAGAGATCGGGGGACCCAGTACTTC.